A selection of T cell receptor beta chains follows, all from one sample in a study of OX40 agonist ivuxolimab in advanced cancers. Profiled with immunoSEQ multiplex PCR; TCRdb holds only in-frame clones, not every one. The sample has fewer than 100,000 clones, 70% to 90% seen once. This sample comprised CD4+ or CD8+ T cells sorted from blood, obtained in a trial of the OX40 agonist ivuxolimab. These receptors all come from an adult with an advanced solid tumor such as melanoma, head and neck, liver or kidney cancer. The CDR3 runs from the conserved cysteine through the conserved F or W. A D gene is named only where the DNA matches it firmly. Only part of the rows carry a size: once, few, many, or a class if the clone is expanded.

clone_size: .; d_call: .; v_call: TRBV28; j_call: TRBJ2-7; cdr3_nt: .; cdr3_aa: CASSSSGGRGYEQYF
clone_size: .; d_call: .; v_call: TRBV5-6; j_call: TRBJ2-7; cdr3_nt: TGTGCCAGCAGCCCAAGGGGCCGGGACGGCTTGAGCTACGAGCAGTACTTC; cdr3_aa: CASSPRGRDGLSYEQYF
clone_size: .; d_call: .; v_call: TRBV28; j_call: TRBJ1-1; cdr3_nt: TGTGCCAGCAGACTGACAGGAGCTGAAGCTTTCTTT; cdr3_aa: CASRLTGAEAFF
clone_size: .; d_call: TRBD1; v_call: TRBV19; j_call: TRBJ1-5; cdr3_nt: TGTGCCAGTATAGGGGGCGGAGGAAATCAGCCCCAGCATTTT; cdr3_aa: CASIGGGGNQPQHF
clone_size: .; d_call: TRBD2; v_call: TRBV7-3; j_call: TRBJ2-1; cdr3_nt: TGTGCCAGCAGCTTAATCACTAGCGGGGGGGGGCGTGAGCAGTTCTTC; cdr3_aa: CASSLITSGGGREQFF
clone_size: once; d_call: .; v_call: TRBV5-1; j_call: TRBJ1-1; cdr3_nt: TGCGCCAGCAGCTTGAGGATGGGGGCCACTGAAGCTTTCTTT; cdr3_aa: CASSLRMGATEAFF
clone_size: .; d_call: TRBD1; v_call: TRBV2; j_call: TRBJ2-5; cdr3_nt: TGTGCCAGCCTCCGAGACAGGGGTTCAGAGACCCAGTACTTC; cdr3_aa: CASLRDRGSETQYF
clone_size: few; d_call: .; v_call: TRBV10-3; j_call: TRBJ1-2; cdr3_nt: TGTGCCATCAGTGAGAGAGGGGACTATGGCTACACCTTC; cdr3_aa: CAISERGDYGYTF
clone_size: once; d_call: TRBD1; v_call: TRBV6-5; j_call: TRBJ1-1; cdr3_nt: TGTGCCAGCTCCCGGTCGGGACAGACACCTGAAGCTTTCTTT; cdr3_aa: CASSRSGQTPEAFF
clone_size: few; d_call: .; v_call: TRBV7-9; j_call: TRBJ1-5; cdr3_nt: TGTGCCAGCAGCTTAGAGGGGATTGGTCAGCCCCAGCATTTT; cdr3_aa: CASSLEGIGQPQHF
clone_size: .; d_call: TRBD2; v_call: TRBV9; j_call: TRBJ2-7; cdr3_nt: TGTGCCAGCAGCGTAGGAGCGGGGAATAGCGGAGTGAGCTCCTACGAGCAGTACTTC; cdr3_aa: CASSVGAGNSGVSSYEQYF
clone_size: .; d_call: .; v_call: TRBV6-6; j_call: TRBJ1-1; cdr3_nt: TGTGCCAGCAGTCAACAGGGACCCACTGAAGCTTTCTTT; cdr3_aa: CASSQQGPTEAFF
clone_size: once; d_call: TRBD2; v_call: TRBV7-3; j_call: TRBJ2-7; cdr3_nt: TGTGCCAGCAGCCGTCAGGGACTAGCGGAACCCTACGAGCAGTACTTC; cdr3_aa: CASSRQGLAEPYEQYF
clone_size: .; d_call: .; v_call: TRBV9; j_call: TRBJ2-2; cdr3_nt: TGTGCCAGCACTCCTAGACTCGAACCGGACACCGGGGAGCTGTTTTTT; cdr3_aa: CASTPRLEPDTGELFF
clone_size: .; d_call: TRBD1; v_call: TRBV7-3; j_call: TRBJ1-1; cdr3_nt: TGTGCCAGCAGCTCTAAAAAGGAGGGGACAGTTGAAGCTTTCTTT; cdr3_aa: CASSSKKEGTVEAFF
clone_size: .; d_call: TRBD1; v_call: TRBV7-8; j_call: TRBJ2-3; cdr3_nt: TGTGCCAGCAGCTTAGGGACAGGGGGTTCGGATACGCAGTATTTT; cdr3_aa: CASSLGTGGSDTQYF
clone_size: .; d_call: .; v_call: TRBV19; j_call: TRBJ2-3; cdr3_nt: TGTGCCAGTAAATCCGGTCCTAGCACAGATACGCAGTATTTT; cdr3_aa: CASKSGPSTDTQYF
clone_size: .; d_call: .; v_call: TRBV18; j_call: TRBJ1-5; cdr3_nt: TGTGCCAGCTCACCCATATCAGGCAATCAGCCCCAGCATTTT; cdr3_aa: CASSPISGNQPQHF
clone_size: .; d_call: .; v_call: TRBV15; j_call: TRBJ2-3; cdr3_nt: TGTGCCACCAGCGGTGTAGTGGGGCGCACAGATACGCAGTATTTT; cdr3_aa: CATSGVVGRTDTQYF
clone_size: .; d_call: .; v_call: TRBV5-1; j_call: TRBJ1-3; cdr3_nt: TGCGCCAGCAGCGAACAGGGCTCTGGAAACACCATATATTTT; cdr3_aa: CASSEQGSGNTIYF
clone_size: .; d_call: .; v_call: TRBV5-1; j_call: TRBJ2-1; cdr3_nt: TGCGCCGTGAGGACTATTGGAGTAGATGAGCAGTTCTTC; cdr3_aa: CAVRTIGVDEQFF
clone_size: .; d_call: .; v_call: TRBV19; j_call: TRBJ2-2; cdr3_nt: TGTGCCAGTATCTCCTGGACCGGGGAGCTGTTTTTT; cdr3_aa: CASISWTGELFF
clone_size: .; d_call: TRBD1; v_call: TRBV5-5; j_call: TRBJ2-1; cdr3_nt: TGTGCCAGCAGCTCGGGACAGATCTCCTACAATGAGCAGTTCTTC; cdr3_aa: CASSSGQISYNEQFF
clone_size: .; d_call: .; v_call: TRBV18; j_call: TRBJ1-4; cdr3_nt: TGTGCCAGCTCGCCTCGACGGACATCTAATGAAAAACTGTTTTTT; cdr3_aa: CASSPRRTSNEKLFF
clone_size: .; d_call: .; v_call: TRBV4-2; j_call: TRBJ2-1; cdr3_nt: TGTGCCAGCAGCCGAGTGGGGGAGTCCTACAATGAGCAGTTCTTC; cdr3_aa: CASSRVGESYNEQFF
clone_size: .; d_call: TRBD1; v_call: TRBV28; j_call: TRBJ1-4; cdr3_nt: TGTGCCAGCAGTTTATTGACAGGGTCGGGTGAAAAACTGTTTTTT; cdr3_aa: CASSLLTGSGEKLFF
clone_size: .; d_call: TRBD1; v_call: TRBV5-5; j_call: TRBJ2-7; cdr3_nt: TGTGCCAGCAGCTTGGTGACAGGGTTTTTGAATTATCAGTACTTC; cdr3_aa: CASSLVTGFLNYQYF
clone_size: .; d_call: .; v_call: TRBV7-2; j_call: TRBJ1-2; cdr3_nt: TGTGCCAGCAGCTTAGTGGCAGGGGAGGGTGGCTACACCTTC; cdr3_aa: CASSLVAGEGGYTF